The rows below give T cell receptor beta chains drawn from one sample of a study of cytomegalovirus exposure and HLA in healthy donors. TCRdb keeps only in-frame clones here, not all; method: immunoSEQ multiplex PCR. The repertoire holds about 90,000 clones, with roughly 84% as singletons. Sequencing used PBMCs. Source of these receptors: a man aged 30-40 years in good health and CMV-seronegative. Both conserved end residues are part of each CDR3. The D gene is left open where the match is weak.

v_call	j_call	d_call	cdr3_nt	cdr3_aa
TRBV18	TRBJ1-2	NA	TGTGCCAGCTCACCAGAGGTCTCAAGCTACTATGGCTACACCTTC	CASSPEVSSYYGYTF
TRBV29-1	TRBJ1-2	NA	TGCAGCGTTGAGGGACAATACAGGGATACCTATGGCTACACCTTC	CSVEGQYRDTYGYTF
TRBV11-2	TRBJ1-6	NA	TGTGCCAGCAGCTCGCGGGAAAATTCACCCCTCCACTTT	CASSSRENSPLHF
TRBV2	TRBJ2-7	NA	TGTGCCAGCAGTGGCGGGTCGAGGGCCTACGAGCAGTACTTC	CASSGGSRAYEQYF
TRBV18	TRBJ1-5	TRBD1	TGTGCCAGCTCACCAAGGACAGGGAGCAATCAGCCCCAGCATTTT	CASSPRTGSNQPQHF
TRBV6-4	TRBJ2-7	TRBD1	TGTGCCAGCAGTGACGGGACAGGGGGCGCGGTGCAGTACTTC	CASSDGTGGAVQYF
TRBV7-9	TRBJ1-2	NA	TGTGCCAGCAGCCCAGGGACTCCTGGCTACACCTTC	CASSPGTPGYTF
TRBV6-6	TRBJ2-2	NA	TGTGCCAGCAGCAAGGGGAGGGGGGAGACCGGGGAGCTGTTTTTT	CASSKGRGETGELFF
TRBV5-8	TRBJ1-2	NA	TGTGCCAGCAGCCTACGGGAAAACTATGGCTACACCTTC	CASSLRENYGYTF
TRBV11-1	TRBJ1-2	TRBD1	TGTGCCAGCAGCGTACGCACAGGGGGCAAATATGGCTACACCTTC	CASSVRTGGKYGYTF
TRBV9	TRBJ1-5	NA	TGTGCCAGCAGCCGAGACAATAGCAATCAGCCCCAGCATTTT	CASSRDNSNQPQHF
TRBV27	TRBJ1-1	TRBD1	TGTGCCAGCAGGGCCCGACAGGGGGTGAACACTGAAGCTTTCTTT	CASRARQGVNTEAFF
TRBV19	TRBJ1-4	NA	TGTGCCAGTAGACTGACAGCAACTAATGAAAAACTGTTTTTT	CASRLTATNEKLFF
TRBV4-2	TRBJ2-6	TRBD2	TGTGCCAGCAGCCAAGTTAGAGGGTCAGCGGGGGCCGACGTCCTGACTTTC	CASSQVRGSAGADVLTF
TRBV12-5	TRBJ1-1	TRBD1	TGTGCTAGTGGTTCGACAGGGTGGGGTGAAGCTTTCTTT	CASGSTGWGEAFF
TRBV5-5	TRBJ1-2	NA	TGTGCCAGCAGCCTGACGACAGATTATGGGGGCTACACCTTC	CASSLTTDYGGYTF
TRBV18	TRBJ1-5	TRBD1	TGTGCCAGCTCACAGGACAGGAGTGATCAGCCCCAGCATTTT	CASSQDRSDQPQHF
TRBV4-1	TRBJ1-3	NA	TGCGCCAGCAGCCAAGCAGGGCTACCGAGCTCTGGAAACACCATATATTTT	CASSQAGLPSSGNTIYF
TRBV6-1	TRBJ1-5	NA	TGTGCCAGCAGAGACCGGACAACGAATCAGCCCCAGCATTTT	CASRDRTTNQPQHF
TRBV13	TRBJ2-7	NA	TGTGCCAGCAGCTCCCGTCGGGGTTCGAGCTCCTACGAGCAGTACTTC	CASSSRRGSSSYEQYF